What follows are 20 T cell receptor beta chains derived from one specimen sequenced in a study of T cell responses to AZD1222 COVID-19 vaccine. The table came from immunoSEQ multiplex PCR; TCRdb's copy has only in-frame clones and leaves some out. This table holds some 45,000 clones, around 91% found once. This specimen was peripheral blood, taken 28 days after the second AZD1222 dose. These receptors were collected from an adult who received the AZD1222 COVID-19 vaccine.

The V and J genes are TRBV6-6 and TRBJ1-2, with 7 nucleotides matching TRBD1. This CDR3 region has 18 residues. V was pared by 5 bases and J by 1 base, with 16 bases of the junction left unmatched. CDR1 is MNHNY and CDR2 is SVGAGI in the germline V gene (reference sequence). CDR3 sequence: CASSRTTTGIGINYGYTF. The CDR3 bases are TGTGCCAGCAGTCGAACGACGACAGGGATCGGGATTAACTATGGCTACACCTTC.

The chain is built from TRBV14 and TRBJ2-3; 13 bases fit TRBD2. The CDR3 covers 16 residues. The germline gives CDR1 SGHDN, CDR2 FVKESK. The J segment lost 3 bases and the V segment lost 3 bases, leaving 3 bases of the junction unmatched. The CDR3 nucleotides read TGTGCCAGCAGCCATCGACTAGCGGGGGGAACAGATACGCAGTATTTT. Translation: CASSHRLAGGTDTQYF.

DNA of the CDR3: TGTGCCTGGGGGAAAAACTCCTATAATTCACCCCTCCACTTT. Translating it yields CAWGKNSYNSPLHF. This chain links TRBV30 with TRBJ1-6; D is uncertain. V was trimmed by 5 bases and J by 0 bases, leaving 8 bases between them. CDR1 and CDR2 (germline): GTSNPN, SVGIG (reference sequence). This CDR3 comprises 14 residues.

The chain is built from TRBV2 and TRBJ2-6; 11 nucleotides match TRBD1. V lost 9 bases to trimming and J lost 0 bases; unmatched junction nucleotides: 1. This CDR3 spans 15 amino acids. CDR1 is SNHLY and CDR2 is FYNNEI in the germline V gene. The chain's CDR3 is CARGTGGSGANVLTF. The CDR3 region has the DNA TGTGCCAGAGGGACAGGGGGCTCTGGGGCCAACGTCCTGACTTTC.

This chain links TRBV2 with TRBJ2-2; the D gene is possibly TRBD1 (5 bases). Germline lookup yields CDR1 SNHLY and CDR2 FYNNEI. V was cut by 5 bases and J by 4 bases, with 14 bases left in between. The CDR3 totals 15 residues. This CDR3 reads CASSPVTVGTGELFF. CDR3 DNA sequence: TGTGCCAGCAGTCCTGTGACAGTGGGCACCGGGGAGCTGTTTTTT.

This rearrangement joins TRBV7-8 to TRBJ2-7, with 11 bases aligning to TRBD1. From germline, CDR1 is SGHVS and CDR2 FQNEAQ. The trim removed 3 bases at V and 4 bases at J, leaving 2 bases unmatched. CDR3 length: 14 residues. The CDR3: CASSLDRGLYEQYF. The DNA of the CDR3 is TGTGCCAGCAGCTTGGACAGGGGGCTGTACGAGCAGTACTTC.

The chain couples TRBV6-5 to TRBJ2-5; no firm D call. This CDR3 spans 11 amino acids. The germline CDR1 and CDR2 sequences are MNHEY and SVGAGI. Trimming shortened V by 8 bases and J by 5 bases, and 9 bases separated the two germline ends. DNA of the CDR3: TGTGCCAGCGCCTTGCGGGAGACCCAGTACTTC. It codes for CASALRETQYF.

Only a few counts were recorded for this clone. The chain uses TRBV29-1 and TRBJ2-5; 11 bases align to TRBD1. The V segment lost 2 bases and the J segment 5 bases; nucleotides outside the gene matches: 7. CDR3 length equals 15 residues. Germline V gives CDR1 SQVTM, CDR2 ANQGSEA. The CDR3 loop reads CSVEMDRGRTETQYF. For the CDR3, the DNA is TGCAGCGTTGAAATGGACAGGGGGCGGACGGAGACCCAGTACTTC.

This chain connects TRBV28 to TRBJ1-2; D unresolved. Germline V lookup: CDR1 MDHEN, CDR2 SYDVKM. This CDR3 comprises 12 residues. Trimming stripped 10 bases from V and 3 bases from J, with 12 bases between. CDR3 nucleotides: TGTGCCACCAAGTCTGTGGACTATGGCTACACCTTC. Translating gives CATKSVDYGYTF.

The rearrangement uses TRBV7-7 and TRBJ2-1, with 12 positions matching TRBD2. J gave up 8 bases and V 4 bases, and 6 bases lay outside the gene matches. CDR3 size: 15 residues. Germline values: CDR1 SSHAT, CDR2 FNYEAQ (reference sequence). For the CDR3, the DNA is TGTGCCAGCAGCTCTGCTAGCGGGGGGGCGTATGAGCAGTTCTTC. This gives the protein CASSSASGGAYEQFF.

The chain has TRBV4-3 and TRBJ1-5, with D hard to call. Deletions cut 0 bases from V and 7 bases from J, with 7 bases between. The CDR3 sequence is 13 residues long. Germline CDR1 and CDR2: LGHNA and YSLEER. The CDR3 here is CASSQDLRQPQHF. The CDR3 DNA reads TGCGCCAGCAGCCAAGACCTCCGCCAGCCCCAGCATTTT.

The rearrangement joins TRBV28 to TRBJ1-1, with D unresolved. Trimming shortened V by 7 bases and J by 3 bases, and 9 bases separated the two germline ends. The CDR3 consists of 12 residues. The germline CDR1 and CDR2 sequences are MDHEN and SYDVKM. The CDR3 here is CASNLGDTEAFF. CDR3 in DNA: TGTGCCAGCAATCTCGGGGACACTGAAGCTTTCTTT.

The chain combines TRBV5-1 with TRBJ1-2, with D hard to call. From germline, CDR1 is SGHRS and CDR2 YFSETQ. The germline V and J ends were trimmed by 4 bases and 1 base, with 11 bases remaining between them. The CDR3 is 14 residues long. The CDR3 DNA reads as TGCGCCAGCAGCCTGGACGGAAATAACTATGGCTACACCTTC. As protein: CASSLDGNNYGYTF.

In this sample, this clone turned up a few times. V is TRBV6-5 and J is TRBJ1-1; D is ambiguous. Germline V CDR1 and CDR2: MNHEY, SVGAGI. The V gene lost 7 bases and the J gene lost 11 bases, with 23 bases spanning the gap. CDR3 length: 14 residues. In DNA form, the CDR3 reads TGTGCCAGCATCGGGCTGGGTGATTCCTTGGAGGCTTTCTTT. This sequence encodes CASIGLGDSLEAFF.

V usage is TRBV5-8 and J usage is TRBJ1-1; D gene unclear. The CDR3 runs to 14 residues. V was cut by 6 bases and J by 0 bases, with 12 bases left in between. Per germline, CDR1 SGHTS and CDR2 YDEGEE. CDR3 bases: TGTGCCAGCAACCCCACGATCATGAACACTGAAGCTTTCTTT. Amino acid sequence: CASNPTIMNTEAFF.

The J gene is TRBJ2-2, the V gene TRBV6-5; 8 nucleotides line up with TRBD2. The CDR3 has 16 residues. V shed 1 base, J shed 6 bases, and the junction held 7 bases outside the gene matches. Germline V CDR1 and CDR2: MNHEY, SVGAGI. The chain's CDR3 is CASSYFGGGPPGELFF. The CDR3 DNA follows: TGTGCCAGCAGTTACTTCGGCGGGGGGCCCCCCGGGGAGCTGTTTTTT.

The J gene is TRBJ1-3, the V gene TRBV7-8; D ambiguous. CDR1 and CDR2 (germline): SGHVS, FQNEAQ. The CDR3 length is 17 residues. V shed 1 base and J shed 0 bases, with 13 bases lying between them. CDR3 in DNA: TGTGCCAGCAGCTTAGAGGTTAGCGGTTTCTCTGGAAACACCATATATTTT. Protein: CASSLEVSGFSGNTIYF.

This chain links TRBV25-1 with TRBJ2-5; D is ambiguous. Trimming took 1 base from V and 13 from J, leaving 10 bases between them. The CDR3 runs 11 residues. Per the germline V gene, CDR1 is MGHDK and CDR2 is SYGVNS. The CDR3 loop reads CASSEWRVRYF. DNA of the CDR3: TGTGCCAGCAGTGAATGGAGAGTACGGTACTTC.

This CDR3 is CASSLQDLQETQYF. The CDR3 DNA is TGCGCCAGCAGCTTGCAGGACCTCCAAGAGACCCAGTACTTC. V is TRBV5-1 and J is TRBJ2-5, with D hard to call. Trimming removed 1 base at V and 1 base at J, with 8 bases between. The CDR3 length is 14 residues. CDR1 is SGHRS, CDR2 YFSETQ, per germline.

This clone was found once. The chain has TRBV7-9 and TRBJ1-1; 8 bases are shared with TRBD1. The CDR3 runs to 16 residues. V was pared by 5 bases and J by 1 base, with 9 bases of the junction left unmatched. Germline CDR1 SEHNR, CDR2 FQNEAQ (reference sequence). As DNA, the CDR3 is TGTGCCAGCAGCCTAGGACAGGGCGCAAGGAACACTGAAGCTTTCTTT. As protein: CASSLGQGARNTEAFF.